This entry is about one TCR beta chain. What antigen it recognizes has not been identified. No much larger clone is present one base from it, and per-base qualities are unavailable. This entry comes from a study of T cells in Graves' hyperthyroidism and ophthalmopathy (dated by TCRdb to between 2017 and 2020). A note on the overall study: Peripheral blood was sampled at the time of initial diagnosis, prior to any treatment. The 100 discovery patients were divided at random into training and test sets in a 7:3 ratio. Thyroid tissue and blood T-cell repertoires from over 5 Graves' hyperthyroidism patients were also compared in the study. A discovery cohort of about 100 patients, 43 with Graves' ophthalmopathy and 57 with stable Graves' hyperthyroidism, was used to find distinguishing TCR V-J signatures. An independent validation cohort of fewer than 20 hyperthyroidism patients and about 16 patients who later progressed to ophthalmopathy tested prospective prediction of ophthalmopathy. According to the paper, TCR Vbeta CDR3 sequencing was carried out on approximately 140 peripheral blood samples, which came from some 41 ophthalmopathy, under 80 hyperthyroidism and roughly 17 progressor patients. Following sampling, methimazole starting at 30 mg daily was given to hyperthyroidism patients, and high-dose intravenous methylprednisolone was given to ophthalmopathy patients. What the research found in general, with its limitations: No statistical method was used to set the sample size in advance, and investigators knew the group allocation. Ophthalmopathy was separated from stable hyperthyroidism by a 13 V-J signature model, with approximately 85% sensitivity and 81% to 83% specificity obtained in cross-validation and 80%/75% obtained in testing. Most expanded thyroid clonotypes (frequency above 0.001) were also detected in blood, suggesting blood repertoires may reflect thyroid immune responses. In validation, progression to ophthalmopathy was predicted by the model with 70.59% sensitivity and just over 72% specificity, a median of about 6 months before onset.

The TCR beta CDR3 regions were amplified from RNA transcripts. The first round of RT-PCR for the TCR CDR3 was performed with the HTBI primer set and the Qiagen OneStep RT-PCR kit. Libraries were constructed in a second round of multiplex PCR, after which size selection and purification were carried out. Paired-end sequencing of the libraries was performed with 100 bp reads on an Illumina HiSeq2000. Per the original workflow: SOAPnuke was used to process the raw data, throwing out any read that contained adapters or uncalled bases, had a mean Phred below 15, or lacked an exact constant-primer or identifier match. COPE v1.2.5 was used to merge high-quality paired reads, and clonotypes were defined as unique nucleotide sequences. Clonotypes were aligned to IMGT TRBV, TRBD and TRBJ reference segments using MiTCR v1.1. The analysis included only V-J combinations with a frequency above 0.0001, which together covered around 99% of the repertoires. A TCS score was defined as the ratio between F50 (clonal expansion) and ExV (chaos), using BLOSUM62-based TCRdist between CDR3 peptides within each V-J. Welch's t-statistics and random forest reduced around 550 V-J features to fewer than 15, which were used in a naive Bayes classifier (R e1071). Through fastp at Q25 and MiXCR, TCRdb rebuilt clones from the public reads, retaining in-frame beta chains. For every CDR3 protein sequence, its rows merge into one entry that carries the most common genes and DNA. TCRdb's processing, not the study's, gives the V and J calls here. This sample has about 380,000 distinct CDR3 sequences in its table, and roughly 14% of those were observed once. The ten largest account for more than 20% of the sample.

From the cysteine up to the phenylalanine, the CDR3 has a length of 15 residues. Just the 45-base CDR3 DNA is kept, in frame starting at base 1. Clipping removes 0 bases from V and 0 bases from J, with 1 as the unmatched junction base count. CDR1 and CDR2, looked up from the germline V gene, are SQVTM and ANQGSEA. Hyperthyroidism patients were newly diagnosed, had a disease duration of under 2 months, and were aged 18 to 65 years. Exclusion was applied to patients with uncontrolled infections, other autoimmune diseases, pregnancy or lactation. Diagnoses relied on clinical symptoms, serum thyroxine and TRAb, thyroid ultrasound and orbital computed tomography. Blood from progressor patients was collected at the time of first diagnosis with hyperthyroidism, before any ophthalmopathy symptoms had appeared. Ficoll-Paque density gradient centrifugation was used to isolate PBMCs from approximately 10 ml of fresh peripheral blood. Patients classed as progressors first received a Graves' hyperthyroidism diagnosis and then went on to develop ophthalmopathy during follow-up. Total RNA was extracted with Trizol reagent, and quality was checked on an Agilent 2100 Bioanalyzer.

Sequenced input: blood. The chain joins TRBV29-1 to TRBJ2-3, and 9 junction bases match TRBD2. The sequence derives from a man aged 25 to 45 with Graves' hyperthyroidism that later progressed to Graves' ophthalmopathy. The DNA reads as follows: TGCAGCGTTGAAGATAGCGGGGGTAGCACAGATACGCAGTATTTT. It translates as CSVEDSGGSTDTQYF.